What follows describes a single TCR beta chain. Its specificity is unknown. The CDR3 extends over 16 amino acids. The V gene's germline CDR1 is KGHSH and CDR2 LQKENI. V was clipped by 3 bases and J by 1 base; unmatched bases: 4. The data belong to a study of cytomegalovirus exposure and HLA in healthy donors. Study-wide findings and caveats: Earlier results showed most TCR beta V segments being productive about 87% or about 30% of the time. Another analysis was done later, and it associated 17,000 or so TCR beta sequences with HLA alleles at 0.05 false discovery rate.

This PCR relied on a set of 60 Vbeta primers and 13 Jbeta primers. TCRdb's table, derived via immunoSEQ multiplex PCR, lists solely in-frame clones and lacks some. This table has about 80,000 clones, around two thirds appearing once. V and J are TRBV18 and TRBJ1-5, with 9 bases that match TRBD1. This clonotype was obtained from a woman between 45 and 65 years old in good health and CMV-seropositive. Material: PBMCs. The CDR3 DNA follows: TGTGCCAGCTCACCGAAAGGACAGGGGAGCAATCAGCCCCAGCATTTT. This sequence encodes CASSPKGQGSNQPQHF.